These 20 T cell receptor beta chains came from one sample sequenced in a study of cytomegalovirus exposure and HLA in healthy donors. The primer mix had 60 Vbeta and 13 Jbeta primers. Assay: immunoSEQ multiplex PCR; the TCRdb copy retains only in-frame clones and omits some. The table shows 97,000 or so clones, with about 74% occurring only once. The sequencing sample was made of PBMCs. The receptor source for this set is a male donor in good health and CMV-seropositive.

J is TRBJ2-5 and V is TRBV19; D may be TRBD1 (5 bases). V gave up 4 bases and J gave up 4 bases, with 13 bases separating them. Germline V CDR1 and CDR2: LNHDA, SQIVND (reference sequence). This CDR3 spans 14 amino acids. CDR3 sequence: CASSRLGRAETQYF. As DNA, the CDR3 is TGTGCCAGTAGTAGGTTGGGCAGGGCAGAGACCCAGTACTTC.

The chain links TRBV25-1 to TRBJ2-1, with a possible D match to TRBD2 (6 bases). Germline values: CDR1 MGHDK, CDR2 SYGVNS. V was trimmed by 7 bases and J by 9 bases, leaving 13 bases between them. CDR3 size: 12 residues. The CDR3 reads CASNGYGGEQFF. The CDR3 bases are TGTGCCAGCAACGGGTACGGGGGTGAGCAGTTCTTC.

The CDR3 coding sequence is TGCGCCAGCAGTCGTAGTGTGGCACAGGGGGAAAACGAGCAGTACTTC. Encoded protein: CASSRSVAQGENEQYF. The V call is TRBV5-1, the J call TRBJ2-7; 8 bases are shared with TRBD1. The germline gives CDR1 SGHRS, CDR2 YFSETQ. The CDR3 is 16 residues long. V was clipped by 5 bases and J by 5 bases; unmatched bases: 15.

The chain combines TRBV7-2 with TRBJ1-2, with a possible D match to TRBD1 (5 bases). The germline V and J ends were trimmed by 3 bases and 3 bases, with 14 bases remaining between them. The CDR3 extends over 15 amino acids. Germline CDR1 is SGHTA and CDR2 is FQGNSA. DNA of the CDR3: TGTGCCAGCAGCTTTGCTCAGGGTAGTGACTATGGCTACACCTTC. Its translation is CASSFAQGSDYGYTF.

The chain couples TRBV29-1 to TRBJ2-7; 10 positions agree with TRBD2. This CDR3 comprises 16 residues. V lost 4 bases, J lost 3 bases, and 12 bases stayed unmatched. CDR1 and CDR2 (germline): SQVTM, ANQGSEA. As DNA, the CDR3 is TGCAGCGTTGGACTAGCGGGTCCTCAACCTTTCTACGAGCAGTACTTC. Translated: CSVGLAGPQPFYEQYF.

This chain joins TRBV28 and TRBJ2-7; 7 nucleotides line up with TRBD1. Germline-derived CDR1 and CDR2 are MDHEN and SYDVKM. This CDR3 has 17 amino acids. V shed 5 bases and J 2 bases; nucleotides not matched to a gene: 15. The CDR3 sequence is CASSGMGLGQRTYEQYF. The CDR3 DNA reads TGTGCCAGCAGTGGTATGGGCCTGGGACAGCGAACCTACGAGCAGTACTTC.

This chain uses TRBV7-2 with TRBJ2-7; 9 positions agree with TRBD2. The V and J ends lost 1 base and 3 bases, in that order; junction bases with no gene match: 7. The CDR3 sequence is 16 residues long. Germline CDR1 SGHTA, CDR2 FQGNSA. CDR3 in DNA: TGTGCCAGCAGCTTAGTCTCTAGCGGGACTCGCTACGAGCAGTACTTC. It encodes CASSLVSSGTRYEQYF.

The CDR3 region has the DNA TGTGCCAGCAGACAACTAGCGGGAGTCACCGGGGAGCTGTTTTTT. This sequence encodes CASRQLAGVTGELFF. The V call is TRBV21-1, the J call TRBJ2-2; the tabulated D call, TRBD2, remains unverified against the DNA. TRBV21-1 is flagged as a pseudogene. This CDR3 spans 15 amino acids.

The rearrangement joins TRBV7-9 to TRBJ1-4; 9 bases are shared with TRBD1. Germline V gene lookup returns CDR1 SEHNR and CDR2 FQNEAQ (reference sequence). V lost 5 bases to trimming and J lost 10 bases; unmatched junction nucleotides: 11. This CDR3 has 15 residues. The CDR3 loop is CASSHRGRGIGKLFF. The CDR3 DNA reads TGTGCCAGCAGCCACAGGGGGCGCGGTATTGGAAAACTGTTTTTT.

There are a few counts of this clone. The chain uses TRBV29-1 and TRBJ2-7; 11 bases are shared with TRBD2. V was pared by 5 bases and J by 1 base, with 4 bases of the junction left unmatched. The CDR3 length is 14 residues. CDR1 and CDR2 from the germline V gene are SQVTM and ANQGSEA. CDR3 residues: CSVRRLAGSYEQYF. CDR3 in DNA: TGCAGCGTTAGGAGACTAGCGGGATCCTACGAGCAGTACTTC.

This clone was seen only a few times. The chain couples TRBV5-1 to TRBJ1-2; D is unresolved. Germline V gene sequence: CDR1 SGHRS, CDR2 YFSETQ. Trimming stripped 2 bases from V and 0 bases from J, with 8 bases between. The CDR3 length is 14 residues. The CDR3 spells CASSLEAPNYGYTF. For the CDR3, the DNA is TGCGCCAGCAGCTTAGAGGCACCTAACTATGGCTACACCTTC.

V is TRBV7-3 and J is TRBJ2-1; TRBD2 aligns across 9 bases. From germline, CDR1 is SGHTA and CDR2 FQGTGA. The J segment lost 8 bases and the V segment lost 8 bases, leaving 13 bases of the junction unmatched. The CDR3 covers 15 residues. This chain's CDR3 is CASGSSGSGRDEQFF. The DNA of the CDR3 is TGTGCCAGCGGCTCGAGTGGTAGCGGGAGAGATGAGCAGTTCTTC.

Notes on this clone: At one of its ends the junction is not consistent with the germline gene, which may arise from a read error. This chain links TRBV28 with TRBJ1-5; D perhaps matches TRBD1 (6 bases). The germline V gene encodes CDR1 MDHEN and CDR2 SYDVKM. This CDR3 contains 11 residues. The CDR3 here is CASRDSGTLNF. The CDR3 nucleotides are TGTGCCAGCAGGGACTCCGGGACACTTAATTTT.

For this clone: Other DNA sequences in this sample translate to the same CDR3. The chain couples TRBV28 to TRBJ2-7; 16 bases map to TRBD2. The ends lost 3 bases at V and 2 bases at J; junction bases unmatched: 1. This CDR3 contains 16 residues. Looked up from germline, CDR1 is MDHEN and CDR2 is SYDVKM. The CDR3 nucleotides are TGTGCCAGCAGTTTGGGACTAGCGGGGGGGACCTACGAGCAGTACTTC. This gives the protein CASSLGLAGGTYEQYF.

This chain connects TRBV5-1 to TRBJ1-4, with D tentatively TRBD1 (5 bases). Trimming shortened V by 0 bases and J by 5 bases, and 17 bases separated the two germline ends. Germline V gives CDR1 SGHRS, CDR2 YFSETQ. The CDR3 loop spans 17 amino acids. DNA of the CDR3: TGCGCCAGCAGCTTGGTCGGATCGGTGAGGACAAATGAAAAACTGTTTTTT. It yields the protein CASSLVGSVRTNEKLFF.

The V call is TRBV7-3, the J call TRBJ1-1; a weak D match, TRBD1 (5 bases). Germline values: CDR1 SGHTA, CDR2 FQGTGA. CDR3 length: 13 amino acids. V was trimmed by 4 bases and J by 4 bases, leaving 10 bases between them. The CDR3 reads CASSWGEGTEAFF. The DNA of the CDR3 is TGTGCCAGCAGCTGGGGGGAGGGCACTGAAGCTTTCTTT.

This clone was recorded only once. The rearrangement links TRBV5-1 to TRBJ2-1, with 11 bases identical to TRBD2. Trimming removed 2 bases from V and 8 bases from J; junction bases left unmatched: 6. Germline V gives CDR1 SGHRS, CDR2 YFSETQ. The length of the CDR3 is 15 residues. The CDR3 spells CASSFSTSGTYEQFF. The CDR3 region has the DNA TGCGCCAGCAGCTTCTCGACTAGCGGGACCTATGAGCAGTTCTTC.

This chain links TRBV28 with TRBJ1-6; D may be TRBD1 (5 bases). Germline CDR1 and CDR2: MDHEN and SYDVKM. The CDR3 is 18 amino acids. V lost 2 bases to trimming and J lost 3 bases, with 17 bases between them. CDR3 sequence (DNA): TGTGCCAGCAGTTTAAACCGGCAGGGAGGTATCTATAATTCACCCCTCCACTTT. Its translation is CASSLNRQGGIYNSPLHF. The full variable domain, completed using reference TRBV28 and TRBJ1-6, is DVKVTQSSRYLVKRTGEKVFLECVQDMDHENMFWYRQDPGLGLRLIYFSYDVKMKEKGDIPEGYSVSREKKERFSLILESASTNQTSMYLCASSLNRQGGIYNSPLHFGNGTRLTVT.

This clone turned up a few times. V and J are TRBV5-4 and TRBJ2-5, with D possibly TRBD1 on 5 matching bases. The V end was cut by 5 bases, the J end by 5 bases, with 16 bases between. The V gene's germline CDR1 is SGHNT and CDR2 YYREEE (reference sequence). The CDR3 extends over 14 amino acids. The CDR3 sequence is CASRNQGKEETQYF. The CDR3 DNA reads as TGTGCCAGCAGAAATCAGGGAAAGGAGGAGACCCAGTACTTC.

This clone was picked up a small number of times. The chain is built from TRBV11-2 and TRBJ2-7; 9 bases line up with TRBD1. This CDR3 is built from 15 residues. Germline-derived CDR1 and CDR2 are SGHAT and FQNNGV. V trimming: 0 bases; J trimming: 3 bases; junction bases outside the gene matches: 3. The CDR3 reads CASSLEGQGLYEQYF. As DNA, the CDR3 is TGTGCCAGCAGCTTAGAGGGACAGGGCCTCTACGAGCAGTACTTC.